What follows are 18 T cell receptor beta chains derived from one specimen sequenced in a study of blood T cell repertoires in COVID-19. Sequenced by immunoSEQ multiplex PCR; TCRdb stores in-frame clones only, minus some. The data hold fewer than 500,000 clones, with around nine tenths observed a single time. The specimen was PBMCs or T cells enriched from blood (not recorded which). All receptors derive from a woman between 25 and 40 years old with acute COVID-19.

The V gene is TRBV19, the J gene TRBJ2-4, with 9 bases aligning to TRBD1. CDR1 and CDR2 (germline): LNHDA, SQIVND (reference sequence). This CDR3 has 16 residues. Germline trimming cut 3 bases from V and 7 bases from J; bases unmatched to any gene: 10. CDR3 nucleotides: TGTGCCAGTAGTATGGGACAGGGACCGATCACGAACATTCAGTACTTC. Translated: CASSMGQGPITNIQYF.

This chain links TRBV6-4 with TRBJ1-2; the match to TRBD1 covers 9 bases. V lost 7 bases to trimming and J lost 4 bases; unmatched junction nucleotides: 10. CDR3 size: 15 residues. Germline-derived CDR1 and CDR2 are MRHNA and SNTAGT. CDR3 DNA sequence: TGTGCCAGCATAGCCGGGGACAGGGATCTCTATGGCTACACCTTC. Translated, it gives CASIAGDRDLYGYTF.

J is TRBJ2-4 and V is TRBV2; 12 bases map to TRBD2. Germline V lookup: CDR1 SNHLY, CDR2 FYNNEI. V gave up 3 bases and J gave up 2 bases; unmatched junction bases: 14. The CDR3 sequence is 20 residues long. DNA of the CDR3: TGTGCCAGCAGTGACGCGGCTAGCGGGGGGGCCAAGCCTACCAAAAACATTCAGTACTTC. Protein: CASSDAASGGAKPTKNIQYF.

The chain couples TRBV5-1 to TRBJ2-2, with 8 bases fitting TRBD1. V lost 3 bases to trimming and J lost 4 bases; unmatched junction nucleotides: 11. This CDR3 comprises 17 residues. Per the germline V gene, CDR1 is SGHRS and CDR2 is YFSETQ. DNA for the CDR3: TGCGCCAGCAGCTACCCTAGGGCAGGGGGCTTCACCGGGGAGCTGTTTTTT. This translates into CASSYPRAGGFTGELFF.

This clone was counted a single time. J is TRBJ1-6 and V is TRBV19, with D maybe TRBD1 (6 bases). The CDR3 consists of 13 residues. Germline V gene lookup returns CDR1 LNHDA and CDR2 SQIVND (reference sequence). V lost 2 bases to trimming and J lost 11 bases, with 10 bases between them. For the CDR3, the DNA is TGTGCCAGTAGTATACCCAGGGGTACACCCCTCCACTTT. Residues: CASSIPRGTPLHF.

The chain carries TRBV5-1 and TRBJ1-6; maybe TRBD1 (5 bases). The germline V and J ends were trimmed by 4 bases and 5 bases, with 10 bases remaining between them. Germline loops: CDR1 SGHRS, CDR2 YFSETQ. The CDR3 length is 14 residues. The CDR3 is CASSGGTDNSPLHF. In DNA, the CDR3 is TGCGCCAGCAGCGGGGGGACGGATAATTCACCCCTCCACTTT.

The rearrangement links TRBV7-2 to TRBJ2-3; 8 bases line up with TRBD2. CDR3 length: 16 residues. Trimming took 1 base from V and 3 from J; bases not matched to a gene: 6. The V gene's germline CDR1 is SGHTA and CDR2 FQGNSA. The CDR3 bases are TGTGCCAGCAGCTTAGTGACGGGGGGGCTTACAGATACGCAGTATTTT. It codes for CASSLVTGGLTDTQYF.

V gene TRBV24-1 combines with J gene TRBJ2-3; 11 nucleotides align to TRBD2. This CDR3 is 14 amino acids long. Trimming removed 9 bases from V and 5 bases from J; junction bases left unmatched: 6. Germline V gene lookup returns CDR1 KGHDR and CDR2 SFDVKD. The CDR3 spells CATGVLAGEDTQYF. Written as DNA, the CDR3 is TGTGCCACCGGAGTACTAGCGGGGGAAGATACGCAGTATTTT.

J is TRBJ2-7 and V is TRBV7-6, with 8 nucleotides matching TRBD2. This CDR3 region has 15 residues. Trimming cost V 5 bases and J 1 base; bases outside gene matches: 7. CDR1 and CDR2 (germline): SGHVS, FNYEAQ. The CDR3 DNA reads as TGTGCCAGCAGCCTCCGGGGGGGAAGTTCCTACGAGCAGTACTTC. Its translation: CASSLRGGSSYEQYF.

In DNA form, the CDR3 reads TGTGCCAGCAGCTGGACGGACAGCTCCTACGAGCAGTACTTC. Amino acids: CASSWTDSSYEQYF. This rearrangement joins TRBV5-5 to TRBJ2-7; the D gene is possibly TRBD1 (6 bases). The CDR3 contains 14 residues. With 3 bases removed from V and 0 bases from J, the gap between germline ends came to 10 bases. Germline CDR1 is SGHKS and CDR2 is YYEKEE (reference sequence).

The chain uses TRBV3-1 (or the pseudogene TRBV3-2) and TRBJ2-7; 7 bases agree with TRBD1. CDR3 length equals 14 residues. Germline V gene sequence: CDR1 LGHDT, CDR2 YNNKEL (reference sequence). The junction had 5 bases not matched to a gene; V was cut back by 3 bases and J by 3 bases. The CDR3 spells CASSQAQGFYEQYF. DNA for the CDR3: TGTGCCAGCAGCCAGGCACAGGGGTTCTACGAGCAGTACTTC.

The chain uses TRBV7-3 and TRBJ2-1; possibly TRBD1 for D (5 bases). V lost 5 bases and J lost 1, with 9 bases in between. CDR3 length: 14 residues. Germline V gene sequence: CDR1 SGHTA, CDR2 FQGTGA. The CDR3 sequence: CASSAQGSYNEQFF. The CDR3 nucleotides are TGTGCCAGCAGCGCCCAGGGTTCCTACAATGAGCAGTTCTTC. Together with reference TRBV7-3 and TRBJ2-1, the CDR3 gives the full variable domain: GAGVSQTPSNKVTEKGKYVELRCDPISGHTALYWYRQSLGQGPEFLIYFQGTGAADDSGLPNDRFFAVRPEGSVSTLKIQRTERGDSAVYLCASSAQGSYNEQFFGPGTRLTVL.

This clone has only one observation. The chain links TRBV7-2 to TRBJ2-3; 11 nucleotides line up with TRBD1. V was pared by 6 bases and J by 6 bases, with 8 bases of the junction left unmatched. The length of the CDR3 is 15 residues. Germline assignment: CDR1 SGHTA and CDR2 FQGNSA. The CDR3 DNA is TGTGCCAGCAGTGACGGACAGGGGGCTAGGGATACGCAGTATTTT. It yields the protein CASSDGQGARDTQYF.

V usage is TRBV7-8 and J usage is TRBJ2-1; no definite D call. V shed 8 bases and J shed 4 bases, with 12 bases lying between them. The V gene's germline CDR1 is SGHVS and CDR2 FQNEAQ. The CDR3 extends over 13 amino acids. CDR3 sequence (DNA): TGTGCCAGCGCCGTCCCCGGGTACAATGAGCAGTTCTTC. Its protein is CASAVPGYNEQFF.

The rearrangement joins TRBV4-3 to TRBJ2-7, with D possibly being TRBD1 (5 bases). From germline, CDR1 is LGHNA and CDR2 YSLEER. V lost 6 bases and J lost 0, with 12 bases in between. The CDR3 is 14 amino acids. The CDR3 bases are TGCGCCAGCAGTACGGACACCAACTCCTACGAGCAGTACTTC. It encodes CASSTDTNSYEQYF.

The chain joins TRBV7-3 to TRBJ1-1, with D uncertain. This CDR3 is built from 18 residues. Germline CDR1 SGHTA, CDR2 FQGTGA. V lost 1 base and J lost 2, with 20 bases in between. CDR3 protein: CASSLSRLGLGSNTEAFF. CDR3 in DNA: TGTGCCAGCAGCTTAAGTCGACTAGGACTGGGCTCCAACACTGAAGCTTTCTTT.

This clone appeared a single time. V usage is TRBV30 and J usage is TRBJ1-3; D is uncertain. Between the trimmed V and J ends, which lost 2 bases and 4 bases, there was a span of 15 bases. The CDR3 length is 15 residues. Germline V gene sequence: CDR1 GTSNPN, CDR2 SVGIG (reference sequence). The CDR3 coding sequence is TGTGCCTGGAGTCTCCACAGTTGGATCGGAAACACCATATATTTT. Its protein product is CAWSLHSWIGNTIYF.

This sequence joins TRBV7-8 and TRBJ2-7; TRBD1 agrees at 9 bases. V gave up 5 bases and J gave up 6 bases; unmatched junction bases: 11. The CDR3 spans 15 residues. Looked up from germline, CDR1 is SGHVS and CDR2 is FQNEAQ. CDR3 protein: CASSARDRAFGEQYF. DNA for the CDR3: TGTGCCAGCAGCGCCCGGGACAGGGCGTTTGGCGAGCAGTACTTC.